This T cell receptor beta chain was recovered during a study of CD8+CD57+ T cells in acquired aplastic anemia. Study-level findings and limits: In CD8+ cells, Simpson's diversity showed no significant difference between patients and controls.

This clonotype was picked up a small number of times. Its antigen remains unknown. Profiling that covered TCR beta VDJ and CDR3 relied on genomic DNA as its template. Using its own MiXCR run on the reads, TCRdb lists one record per CDR3 protein. The sample carries just over 450,000 distinct CDR3 sequences, roughly a third recorded once. Trimming cost V 1 base and J 5 bases; bases outside gene matches: 10. Germline CDR1 reads SGHRS; CDR2 reads YFSETQ. The CDR3 loop spans 16 amino acids. Sequencing was done on patients that had shown CD8+CD57+ cell expansion by flow cytometry. This receptor was obtained from a human donor with aplastic anemia. V is TRBV5-1 and J is TRBJ2-7, with 9 bases matching TRBD1. The specimen sequenced was sorted CD4+, CD8+, or CD8+CD57+ T cells (not recorded which) from PBMCs. In DNA, the CDR3 is TGCGCCAGCAGCTTGACTGGACAGGGGACCTTCCACGAGCAGTACTTC. This codes for CASSLTGQGTFHEQYF.